These T cell receptor beta chains were read from a single sample in a study of cytomegalovirus exposure and HLA in healthy donors. Here immunoSEQ multiplex PCR was the method, and the copy in TCRdb shows in-frame clones only, minus some. The sample table includes around 140,000 clones. The sample taken for sequencing was PBMCs. The receptors were gathered from a male donor in good health and CMV-seronegative. CDR3s include the opening cysteine and the closing phenylalanine or tryptophan. The order of the fields is V gene, CDR3 protein.

V: TRBV5-1; CDR3: CASRTGGYTEAFF
V: TRBV6-5; CDR3: CASSYSNAGNTEAFF
V: TRBV6-5; CDR3: CASSYSVGATNEKLFF
V: TRBV4-1; CDR3: CASSQDLTRGTDTQYF
V: TRBV9; CDR3: CASSLSGGNSPLHF
V: TRBV6-6; CDR3: CASSSESNYGYTF
V: TRBV6-1; CDR3: CASSEALHRTQRIYEQYF
V: TRBV7-2; CDR3: CASSLSHKSGNTIYF
V: TRBV5-1; CDR3: CASSLGDRPNSGNTIYF
V: TRBV11-2; CDR3: CASSLLGAEAFF
V: TRBV5-1; CDR3: CASSLTGTAYEQYF
V: TRBV19; CDR3: CASSIRQAPSDEQFF
V: TRBV5-1; CDR3: CASTQRSSYNEQFF
V: TRBV19; CDR3: CASSMTGRGTDTQYF
V: TRBV5-6; CDR3: CASSLEGAGGRDVSEQYF
V: TRBV6-1; CDR3: CASSGGLAGAVETQYF
V: TRBV29-1; CDR3: CSVGGRASGELFF
V: TRBV7-6; CDR3: CASSLSGKETQYF
V: TRBV6-5; CDR3: CASHGVGTEAFF
V: TRBV25-1; CDR3: CASSEGASTEAFF
V: TRBV6-1; CDR3: CASSVRSGSVETRYF
V: TRBV5-1; CDR3: CASSSTGPNRGIYEQYF
V: TRBV15; CDR3: CATSRDQIQHF
V: TRBV7-9; CDR3: CASSLAQGQRHEAFF
V: TRBV7-9; CDR3: CASSLDSSYNSPLHF
V: TRBV19; CDR3: CASRPQGLDSPLHF
V: TRBV15; CDR3: CATSRVRTGQMWEQYF
V: TRBV6-5; CDR3: CASSYGSAGGGYEQFF
V: TRBV6-5; CDR3: CASSPEQGINTEAFF
V: TRBV7-9; CDR3: CASSLGGRPNEQYF
V: TRBV10-1; CDR3: CASPPREREVGEELFF
V: TRBV7-2; CDR3: CASAGFPNEQYF
V: TRBV30; CDR3: CAWSGGTRGTEAFF
V: TRBV5-1; CDR3: CASSPQGAESPYEQYF
V: TRBV27; CDR3: CASSSQQGSYNSPLHF
V: TRBV5-1; CDR3: CASSLEQVESYEQYF
V: TRBV18; CDR3: CASSPGTGDYQPQHF
V: TRBV6-5; CDR3: CASSYGRTGSGELFF
V: TRBV6-5; CDR3: CASSYRWREGEETQYF
V: TRBV9; CDR3: CASSVGREGPYEQYF
V: TRBV7-9; CDR3: CASSPPVEVRETQYF
V: TRBV10-1; CDR3: CASSPRVVAGVYEQFF
V: TRBV6-1; CDR3: CASSDLEQGQETQYF
V: TRBV23-1; CDR3: CASSLLALHLGAKNIQYF
V: TRBV6-5; CDR3: CASSLAGGSYEQYF
V: TRBV7-8; CDR3: CASRPFWAQNTGELFF
V: TRBV14; CDR3: CASSQDRLQQGREKLFF
V: TRBV4-2; CDR3: CASSQRQWEYEQFF
V: TRBV29-1; CDR3: CSVPSGGNSYTF
V: TRBV5-1; CDR3: CASSLRQGETQYF
V: TRBV10-3; CDR3: CAISPRRLADHPAYEQYF
V: TRBV28; CDR3: CASSLTQGSDTQYF
V: TRBV7-9; CDR3: CASSLGGRHTEAFF